The count of the clone carrying this TCR beta chain is one. As yet, its antigen is unknown. The source of the sample is a study of PD-L1 blockade in urothelial cancer. General study findings and limits: Pretreatment TCR clonality in blood, when below the median, was predictive of better survival.

V gave up 0 bases and J gave up 7 bases; unmatched junction bases: 7. Germline CDR1 is MNHEY and CDR2 is SMNVEV (reference sequence). This CDR3 comprises 15 residues. Spike-ins of synthetic TCR analog templates went into each PCR. Sequencing was performed with immunoSEQ multiplex PCR; in TCRdb, only in-frame clones are kept and a portion is missing. Seen here are tens of thousands of clones, about four fifths observed once, and the top ten hold 6% to 7%. Time point here: pretreatment peripheral blood. Anywhere from 1 to 8 samples came from each patient, spanning pretreatment and on-treatment. The sequences come from PBMCs, collected around atezolizumab (anti-PD-L1) treatment. The receptor was derived from a man aged 55-75 years with urothelial cancer. The chain employs TRBV27 and TRBJ2-5, with 8 bases fitting TRBD1. The CDR3 DNA is TGTGCCAGCAGTTTATCGTTTCCAGGGGGCACGACCCAGTACTTC. Translating it yields CASSLSFPGGTTQYF.